These 24 T cell receptor beta chains were sequenced from one sample in a study of blood T cells in healthy people across ages. Then a second PCR, running about 6 to 11 cycles, was carried out with a sample-barcoded 5' primer and a J-beta primer mix. TCRdb re-derived calls from the 5' RACE reads in MiXCR, one entry per CDR3 protein. This sample has approximately 350,000 distinct CDR3 sequences; 52% occur once, and the top ten carry around 53%. Sequencing used blood. The receptors originated from a man aged 60 to 75 in good health.

This chain uses TRBV7-2 with TRBJ2-3; 11 nucleotides agree with TRBD2. Germline loops: CDR1 SGHTA, CDR2 FQGNSA. Trimming removed 6 bases from V and 6 bases from J; junction bases left unmatched: 8. The CDR3 runs 15 residues. The CDR3 DNA follows: TGTGCCAGCAGGAACTCCGGGACTAGCGGTGATACGCAGTATTTT. This gives the protein CASRNSGTSGDTQYF.

The chain combines TRBV20-1 with TRBJ2-2; TRBD1 or TRBD2 may be the D gene (6 bases each). This CDR3 comprises 13 residues. CDR1 DFQATT and CDR2 SNEGSKA come from the germline V gene (reference sequence). Trimming took off 6 bases at V and 9 bases at J, with 17 bases between the two ends. The CDR3, as DNA: TGCAGTGCCCCGACGGGGGCCAGGCGGGAGCTGTTTTTT. Residues: CSAPTGARRELFF.

The V and J genes are TRBV13 and TRBJ1-1; D gene ambiguous. V lost 2 bases and J lost 3, with 13 bases in between. Germline CDR1 is PRHDT and CDR2 is FYEKMQ (reference sequence). The CDR3 totals 15 residues. The CDR3 bases are TGTGCCAGCAGCTTAATTACCCGGGGAGACACTGAAGCTTTCTTT. It yields the protein CASSLITRGDTEAFF.

V gene TRBV3-1 combines with J gene TRBJ2-3; D is perhaps TRBD2 (7 bases). CDR1 and CDR2 (germline): LGHDT, YNNKEL (reference sequence). This CDR3 has 18 amino acids. The germline V and J ends were trimmed by 0 bases and 1 base, with 17 bases remaining between them. The CDR3 protein is CASSQDFGEGGRTDTQYF. DNA of the CDR3: TGTGCCAGCAGCCAAGACTTCGGGGAGGGGGGCCGCACAGATACGCAGTATTTT.

In its sample, this clonotype was seen many times. The gene calls are TRBV7-2 and TRBJ2-7, with 15 bases that match TRBD2. This CDR3 is 22 amino acids long. The V gene end was trimmed by 3 bases and the J gene end by 5 bases; junction bases not matched to a gene: 23. Germline assignment: CDR1 SGHTA and CDR2 FQGNSA. The DNA of the CDR3 is TGTGCCAGCAGCTTGGCCCCACGGACTAGCGGGAGGGCCCAAATACAGGGACACGAGCAGTACTTC. Translation gives CASSLAPRTSGRAQIQGHEQYF.

The table lists this clonotype with a few counts. This chain uses TRBV6-2 or TRBV6-3 with TRBJ2-7; 13 nucleotides align to TRBD2. The CDR3 has 15 amino acids. With V trimmed by 5 bases and J by 5 bases, 6 bases remained unmatched. The germline V gene encodes CDR1 MNHEY and CDR2 SVGEGT. The CDR3 sequence is CASSKGLAGLHEQYF. The CDR3 DNA reads TGTGCCAGCAGTAAGGGACTAGCGGGGCTCCACGAGCAGTACTTC.

Only a few counts were recorded for this clonotype. V is TRBV7-3 and J is TRBJ2-6, with 7 bases fitting TRBD1. The CDR3 totals 17 residues. Germline CDR1 SGHTA, CDR2 FQGTGA. The J segment lost 2 bases and the V segment lost 5 bases, leaving 9 bases of the junction unmatched. The CDR3 DNA reads TGTGCCAGCAGCCCCCGACGACAGGGCACTGGGGCCAACGTCCTGACTTTC. As protein: CASSPRRQGTGANVLTF.

This clonotype came up many times. The rearrangement uses TRBV12-3 or TRBV12-4 and TRBJ2-1; possibly TRBD2 for D (7 bases). Trimming left V 7 bases short and J 8 bases short, with 12 bases between. The CDR3 is 12 amino acids. DNA of the CDR3: TGTGCCAGCAAGGGGGGGAGGGATGAGCAGTTCTTC. This encodes CASKGGRDEQFF.

V is TRBV5-1 and J is TRBJ2-1, with D perhaps TRBD1 (6 bases). Germline CDR1 reads SGHRS; CDR2 reads YFSETQ. Trimming took 4 bases from V and 5 from J, leaving 10 bases between them. The CDR3 has 13 amino acids. The CDR3 DNA reads as TGCGCCAGCAGCGTGGACAGCCACAATGAGCAGTTCTTC. Its protein is CASSVDSHNEQFF.

The V gene is TRBV7-2, the J gene TRBJ2-1, with 7 bases identical to TRBD2. Germline lookup yields CDR1 SGHTA and CDR2 FQGNSA. V lost 5 bases, J lost 10 bases, and 20 bases stayed unmatched. The CDR3 covers 17 residues. CDR3 in amino acids: CASSPQILVGGWSEQFF. The DNA of the CDR3 is TGTGCCAGCAGCCCGCAAATTTTGGTGGGAGGGTGGAGCGAGCAGTTCTTC.

This clonotype was detected ten times or more. The chain has TRBV20-1 and TRBJ2-7; 7 bases match TRBD1. This CDR3 region has 15 residues. J lost 0 bases, V lost 4 bases, and 9 bases had no gene match. CDR1 and CDR2 (germline): DFQATT, SNEGSKA (reference sequence). CDR3 in amino acids: CSAILRDRNSYEQYF. CDR3 DNA sequence: TGCAGTGCTATCCTCCGGGACAGAAACTCCTACGAGCAGTACTTC.

The V and J genes are TRBV7-2 and TRBJ1-2; 8 bases agree with TRBD1. This CDR3 has 14 residues. Losses at the gene ends were 6 bases for V and 8 bases for J; bases not matched to a gene: 11. From germline, CDR1 is SGHTA and CDR2 FQGNSA. CDR3 DNA sequence: TGTGCCAGCAGTGAGAGCAGGGGGCGGTGGGGCTACACCTTC. As protein: CASSESRGRWGYTF.

This chain joins TRBV5-6 and TRBJ2-4; maybe TRBD2 (7 bases). CDR1 and CDR2 from the germline V gene are SGHDT and YYEEEE. V lost 4 bases and J 6 bases, leaving 14 bases between the germline ends. The CDR3 consists of 14 residues. DNA of the CDR3: TGTGCCAGCAGCGGGGGGGCAGCATTAAACATTCAGTACTTC. This codes for CASSGGAALNIQYF.

The V call is TRBV7-9, the J call TRBJ2-4; TRBD2 aligns across 15 bases. With 5 bases clipped from V and 13 bases from J, the junction kept 12 bases outside the gene matches. Germline V gene lookup returns CDR1 SEHNR and CDR2 FQNEAQ (reference sequence). The CDR3 runs to 16 residues. The CDR3 here is CASSGTSGRPYNEQYF. CDR3 bases: TGTGCCAGCAGCGGGACTAGCGGGAGGCCCTACAATGAGCAGTACTTC.

The chain employs TRBV10-3 and TRBJ2-7; D ambiguous. This CDR3 has 13 amino acids. Germline V gene sequence: CDR1 ENHRY, CDR2 SYGVKD. In DNA, the CDR3 is TGTGCGATCGGCTCGGTTACTCCCTACGAGCAGTACTTC. Its translation: CAIGSVTPYEQYF.

In this sample, this clonotype turned up a few times. One junction end does not reproduce the germline sequence, and a read error may be involved. DNA for the CDR3: TGTGCCAGCTCACCTTCGGAGACCCAGTTTTTC. Its translation is CASSPSETQFF. V is TRBV18 and J is TRBJ2-5, with unresolved D. The CDR3 runs 11 residues. Germline CDR1 reads KGHSH; CDR2 reads LQKENI.

The rearrangement joins TRBV10-3 to TRBJ2-7; D gene unclear. Germline loops: CDR1 ENHRY, CDR2 SYGVKD. The CDR3 is 16 amino acids. V lost 0 bases, J lost 1 base, and 13 bases lay in between. CDR3 sequence: CAISESVGGPSYEQYF. The CDR3 nucleotides read TGTGCCATCAGTGAGTCGGTCGGCGGACCGTCCTACGAGCAGTACTTC.

The chain recombines TRBV28 with TRBJ2-1; TRBD2 matches 10 bases. Germline-derived CDR1 and CDR2 are MDHEN and SYDVKM. V gave up 7 bases and J gave up 3 bases; unmatched junction bases: 6. The CDR3 totals 15 residues. The CDR3 loop reads CASILSGGDYNEQFF. For the CDR3, the DNA is TGTGCCAGCATCCTAAGCGGGGGGGACTACAATGAGCAGTTCTTC.

This chain connects TRBV6-4 to TRBJ1-5, with D possibly TRBD1 on 5 matching bases. CDR1 is MRHNA and CDR2 is SNTAGT in the germline V gene. This CDR3 is built from 17 residues. Trimming removed 4 bases from V and 0 bases from J, with 16 bases in between. The CDR3 sequence is CASSGGVPGTSNQPQHF. CDR3 DNA: TGTGCCAGCAGTGGGGGGGTTCCAGGAACTAGCAATCAGCCCCAGCATTTT.

Notes on this clonotype: This may be a read error: a much more frequent sequence differs by one nucleotide. The V call is TRBV7-2, the J call TRBJ2-5, with a weak D call TRBD1 (6 bases). Gene TRBJ2-7 matches the end of the DNA better, so the J call may be wrong. Germline values: CDR1 SGHTA, CDR2 FQGNSA. The CDR3 spans 15 residues. CDR3 in DNA: TGTGCCGGCAGCTTCGAACAGGGAAAATCCTACGAGCAGTACTTC. Protein sequence: CAGSFEQGKSYEQYF.

This clonotype came up a few times. The V gene is TRBV20-1, the J gene TRBJ1-4; D gene uncertain. The CDR3 contains 12 residues. Germline V lookup: CDR1 DFQATT, CDR2 SNEGSKA (reference sequence). Trimming removed 6 bases from V and 0 bases from J, with 5 bases in between. The CDR3 DNA reads as TGCAGTGCGCGTGCAACTAATGAAAAACTGTTTTTT. Translating it yields CSARATNEKLFF.

The gene calls are TRBV20-1 and TRBJ2-3; either TRBD1 or TRBD2 may fit D (6 bases each). Trimming pared 3 bases from V and 5 bases from J, leaving 15 bases between. The V gene's germline CDR1 is DFQATT and CDR2 SNEGSKA (reference sequence). This CDR3 region has 14 residues. The CDR3 coding sequence is TGCAGTGCTAGTTGGGCCGGGGGCGGAGATACGCAGTATTTT. It yields the protein CSASWAGGGDTQYF.

On this clonotype: The junction departs from the called germline gene at one end, perhaps through a read error. The CDR3 is CASSLLGAVRGEELFF. The CDR3 DNA reads as TGTGCCAGCAGTTTACTGGGGGCAGTAAGAGGTGAAGAACTGTTTTTT. V gene TRBV28 combines with J gene TRBJ1-4; D perhaps matches TRBD1 (6 bases). From germline, CDR1 is MDHEN and CDR2 SYDVKM. CDR3 size: 16 residues.

The chain joins TRBV5-4 to TRBJ2-7, with 10 bases matching TRBD1. Germline V CDR1 and CDR2: SGHNT, YYREEE (reference sequence). V was pared by 4 bases and J by 3 bases, with 7 bases of the junction left unmatched. This CDR3 spans 15 amino acids. The CDR3 loop reads CASSLDRGEIYEQYF. The CDR3 nucleotides are TGTGCCAGCAGCCTGGACAGGGGGGAGATCTACGAGCAGTACTTC.